The clone carrying this TCR beta chain was found a few times. The germline gives CDR1 MDHEN, CDR2 SYDVKM. Trimming removed 6 bases at V and 7 bases at J, with 21 bases between. The CDR3 totals 16 residues. This specimen belongs to a study of blood T cell repertoires in COVID-19. Produced via immunoSEQ multiplex PCR; TCRdb's table is partial and in-frame only. The repertoire holds roughly 180,000 clones, with roughly four fifths as singletons. The source of this sequence is a man aged 40-49 years who had recovered from COVID-19. The sequenced material came from PBMCs or T cells enriched from blood (not recorded which). The rearrangement joins TRBV28 to TRBJ1-4, with D possibly being TRBD1 (5 bases). CDR3 DNA sequence: TGTGCCAGCAGCCCTTTTCAGGGTACCTACGGTGAAAAACTGTTTTTT. Encoded protein: CASSPFQGTYGEKLFF.